This T cell receptor (beta chain) was documented in a study of CD8+CD57+ T cells in acquired aplastic anemia (dated by TCRdb to 2017 to 2018). Background on the whole study: DNA extracted from sorted CD4+ and CD8+ cells had a mean of roughly 3.4 ug, with a range of roughly 0.19 to 27.4 ug. CD8+CD57+ expansion was defined as frequency above the mean frequency observed in healthy subjects.

Genomic DNA served as template for TCR beta VDJ combination and CDR3 sequence profiling. TCR repertoire sequencing was run on an Illumina HiSeq 2000. On the authors' methods: Repertoire assessment relied on Simpson's diversity index, CDR3 size and DJ length profiles, and TRBV/TRBJ rearrangement plots. Whichever DNA sequence was most abundant in the deep sequencing data was defined as the immunodominant clone. CDR3 amino acid sequences were checked for sharing across subjects and were also compared against the VDJdb database and published repertoires. The raw public data were reprocessed by TCRdb itself: fastp quality trimming at Q25, MiXCR clonotype calling, in-frame beta chains only. Entries are consolidated by CDR3 protein sequence, retaining the most common genes and DNA. Clone size and V and J calls follow TCRdb, not the original study. The sample profile shows about 260,000 distinct CDR3 sequences; 82% of them were found once. 40% to 55% of the sample is taken by the ten largest.

As to this clonotype: Its antigen target is currently unknown. Qualities for individual bases were not recorded, and no much larger clone is one base off.

Flow cytometry had shown CD8+CD57+ cell expansion in the patients selected for sequencing. All patients had severe acquired aplastic anemia diagnosed by International Study of Aplastic Anemia and Agranulocytosis and Camitta criteria. At the time blood was sampled, none of the patients had received any therapy. In the study, sorted CD4+ and CD8+ blood T cells from patients with severe aplastic anemia and from healthy subjects underwent deep sequencing of TCR repertoires. Patients were enrolled in the USA under clinicaltrials.gov protocols 00001620, 01623167, 00001397, 00071045, 00081523 and 00961064. Ficoll-Paque density gradient centrifugation was used to isolate peripheral blood mononuclear cells. Before DNA extraction, CD4+ and CD8+ T cells were sorted with FACS or magnetic beads. Overall results and qualifications from the work: No significant difference in CD8+ Simpson's diversity was found between patients and healthy controls (P=0.060). Around 27 CD8+ CDR3 sequences were found to be shared between patients and controls, but these sequences appeared to be highly expressed in patients and within the immunodominant clones of the patients.

CDR1 and CDR2, per the germline V gene, are KGHDR and SFDVKD. From V the trimming removes 6 bases and from J it removes 9 bases, while the gene matches leave 10 bases of the junction unaccounted for. There are 14 amino acids in the CDR3, from cysteine to phenylalanine inclusive. Here the CDR3 DNA is all that survives: 42 bases in frame from base 1. Source material: sorted CD4+, CD8+, or CD8+CD57+ T cells (not recorded which) from PBMCs. The clonotype comes from a human donor with aplastic anemia. This sequence uses TRBV24-1 and TRBJ2-1; TRBD2 fits 7 bases in the junction. The CDR3 region reads CATSLGGGGSEQFF. The sequenced DNA is TGTGCCACCAGTCTTGGGGGGGGGGGAAGTGAGCAGTTCTTC.